These 25 T cell receptor beta chains share one sample of origin, sequenced in a study of CXCR3-negative and CXCR3-positive naive CD8 T cells. All TRB cDNA libraries came from 5' RACE performed with UMI labels. With the 5' RACE reads reprocessed, TCRdb shows one record per CDR3 protein and no DNA. The sample has roughly 40,000 distinct CDR3 sequences. The sample was memory CD8+ T cells from blood. All receptors derive from a human donor in good health. Some clones in this sample may be carry-over from other donors' samples.

This chain links TRBV29-1 with TRBJ1-4. The CDR3 runs to 12 residues. Per germline, CDR1 SQVTM and CDR2 ANQGSEA. The CDR3 region is CSVRVVNEKLFF.

The chain is built from TRBV29-1 and TRBJ2-7. CDR1 is SQVTM, CDR2 ANQGSEA, per germline. The CDR3 covers 12 residues. The CDR3 loop reads CSVEAAAYEQYF.

The CDR3 loop reads CASQSGHGQSTDTQYF. This chain uses TRBV12-3 or TRBV12-4 with TRBJ2-3; the D gene TCRdb calls, TRBD2, cannot be checked with no DNA. The CDR3 totals 16 residues.

CDR3 protein: CASSITVNNEQFF. This chain uses TRBV19 with TRBJ2-1. Germline CDR1 and CDR2: LNHDA and SQIVND (reference sequence). The CDR3 length is 13 residues.

V usage is TRBV5-6 and J usage is TRBJ2-1; absent DNA, TCRdb's TRBD2 call cannot be checked. Germline CDR1 is SGHDT and CDR2 is YYEEEE. This CDR3 has 15 residues. Here the CDR3 reads CASSYTSGGAAVQFF.

The chain carries TRBV7-8 and TRBJ1-2. CDR3 length: 16 residues. Germline V gene sequence: CDR1 SGHVS, CDR2 FQNEAQ. CDR3 residues: CASSFLDAISGYGYTF.

The rearrangement uses TRBV5-6 and TRBJ2-5; TCRdb gives TRBD2 as the D gene, but with no DNA this cannot be confirmed. In germline, CDR1 is SGHDT, CDR2 YYEEEE. The CDR3 runs 17 residues. CDR3 amino acids: CASSSTSGGAGQETQYF.

This sequence joins TRBV29-1 and TRBJ2-7; TCRdb proposes TRBD1, but this gene call is untestable without DNA. The V gene's germline CDR1 is SQVTM and CDR2 ANQGSEA. The CDR3 is made up of 14 amino acids. This CDR3 reads CSVRRVQGAYEQYF.

The chain recombines TRBV7-3 with TRBJ2-4; the TRBD2 assignment by TCRdb is unverifiable without DNA. This CDR3 spans 15 amino acids. CDR1 and CDR2 from the germline V gene are SGHTA and FQGTGA. Here the CDR3 reads CASSLGGSSGNIQYF.

The J gene is TRBJ2-6, the V gene TRBV20-1. This CDR3 has 16 residues. Germline CDR1 reads DFQATT; CDR2 reads SNEGSKA (reference sequence). The CDR3 spells CSARGPENSGANVLTF.

This sequence joins TRBV6-2 or TRBV6-3 and TRBJ2-1; the D call of TRBD2 rests on TCRdb alone, since no DNA is present to check it. The CDR3 covers 17 residues. From germline, CDR1 is MNHEY and CDR2 SVGEGT. The CDR3 loop is CASSSGLAGGSYNEQFF.

This sequence joins TRBV28 and TRBJ2-1; TCRdb names TRBD2, which stays unverified in the absence of DNA. CDR1 MDHEN and CDR2 SYDVKM come from the germline V gene. The CDR3 contains 12 residues. The CDR3 loop reads CASSLPAGEQFF.

This chain connects TRBV11-2 to TRBJ1-5. This CDR3 region has 15 residues. CDR1 and CDR2 from the germline V gene are SGHAT and FQNNGV. The chain's CDR3 is CASREGGLGNQPQHF.

V and J are TRBV11-2 and TRBJ2-7; TCRdb indicates TRBD2, and absent DNA this call remains unverified. Per germline, CDR1 SGHAT and CDR2 FQNNGV. The length of the CDR3 is 15 residues. CDR3 sequence reads: CASSPRTIEDYEQYF.

The V and J genes are TRBV4-2 and TRBJ1-5. Germline V gene data show CDR1 as LGHNA and CDR2 as YNFKEQ. The CDR3 covers 16 residues. The CDR3 spells CASSQDWSDGNQPQHF.

This sequence joins TRBV25-1 and TRBJ2-3; without DNA, the TCRdb call of TRBD1 cannot be checked. Germline V gene lookup returns CDR1 MGHDK and CDR2 SYGVNS. The CDR3 consists of 18 residues. The CDR3 sequence: CASSEYFHRANRGDTQYF.

V gene TRBV7-2 combines with J gene TRBJ2-7; TCRdb's assignment of TRBD1 cannot be checked, as there is no DNA. The V gene's germline CDR1 is SGHTA and CDR2 FQGNSA. This CDR3 is built from 15 residues. The CDR3 sequence is CASSFAGGPSYEQYF.

The chain uses TRBV10-3 and TRBJ1-2; TCRdb reports TRBD1, a call that lacks DNA to check it against. The CDR3 totals 12 residues. Germline V gene sequence: CDR1 ENHRY, CDR2 SYGVKD. CDR3 sequence reads: CAISPGGKGYTF.

This rearrangement joins TRBV9 to TRBJ2-7. CDR3 length equals 12 residues. Germline-derived CDR1 and CDR2 are SGDLS and YYNGEE. CDR3 loop: CASSVDTYEQYF. The full variable domain, in which reference TRBV9 and TRBJ2-7 provide the parts outside the CDR3, is DSGVTQTPKHLITATGQRVTLRCSPRSGDLSVYWYQQSLDQGLQFLIQYYNGEERAKGNILERFSAQQFPDLHSELNLSSLELGDSALYFCASSVDTYEQYFGPGTRLTVT.

The CDR3 is CASSQEVGLAGADSTDTQYF. The chain employs TRBV4-2 and TRBJ2-3; as DNA is missing, the TRBD2 call by TCRdb cannot be tested. This CDR3 region has 20 residues. CDR1 is LGHNA, CDR2 YNFKEQ, per germline.

This rearrangement joins TRBV12-3 or TRBV12-4 to TRBJ1-2; without DNA, the TCRdb call of TRBD1 cannot be checked. The CDR3 totals 12 residues. This CDR3 reads CASTPGRQSYTF.

This chain links TRBV20-1 with TRBJ2-7; TCRdb selects TRBD1, and the lack of DNA leaves this call unchecked. Germline loops: CDR1 DFQATT, CDR2 SNEGSKA (reference sequence). This CDR3 has 15 residues. The CDR3 loop reads CSASAARQGFYEQYF.

This CDR3 reads CASSRQLRETQYF. The chain joins TRBV28 to TRBJ2-5; the TCRdb D gene call, TRBD1, has no DNA to confirm it. CDR1 is MDHEN, CDR2 SYDVKM, per germline. The CDR3 contains 13 residues.

The chain has TRBV28 and TRBJ1-1. CDR3 length: 14 residues. Germline V gives CDR1 MDHEN, CDR2 SYDVKM. The CDR3 here is CASSLMELNTEAFF. The whole variable domain, remainder taken from reference TRBV28 and TRBJ1-1, is DVKVTQSSRYLVKRTGEKVFLECVQDMDHENMFWYRQDPGLGLRLIYFSYDVKMKEKGDIPEGYSVSREKKERFSLILESASTNQTSMYLCASSLMELNTEAFFGQGTRLTVV.

The V call is TRBV4-2, the J call TRBJ2-7. Germline CDR1 and CDR2: LGHNA and YNFKEQ. This CDR3 contains 13 residues. The CDR3 loop reads CASSQAKGYEQYF.